Listed below are T cell receptor beta chains from one sample, sequenced in a study of blood T cells in healthy people across ages. TCRdb processed the 5' RACE reads anew with MiXCR; each CDR3 protein has one entry. Counted here are 1.2 million to 1.5 million distinct CDR3 sequences, around 59% occurring once; the ten biggest clones make up about 6.3%. Sequenced input: blood. These receptors came from a man aged 18 to 29 in good health. The CDR3 runs from the conserved cysteine through the conserved F or W. A D gene is named only where the DNA matches it firmly. Expanded clones are given a class, and other clones once, few, many or no size at all.

j_call: TRBJ1-5
d_call: -
v_call: TRBV10-3
clone_size: -
cdr3_nt: TGTGCCATCAGCTCCTCGACAGTCCAGCCCCAGCATTTT
cdr3_aa: CAISSSTVQPQHF

j_call: TRBJ2-3
d_call: TRBD2
v_call: TRBV15
clone_size: once
cdr3_nt: TGTGCCACCAGCAGAGGATTCGGACTAGCGGGAAATAGGGAACCAGATACGCAGTATTTT
cdr3_aa: CATSRGFGLAGNREPDTQYF

j_call: TRBJ1-2
d_call: TRBD1
v_call: TRBV14
clone_size: -
cdr3_nt: TGTGCCAGCAGCCAAGACGTGACAGGGCCTGGCTACACCTTC
cdr3_aa: CASSQDVTGPGYTF

j_call: TRBJ2-5
d_call: -
v_call: TRBV7-9
clone_size: -
cdr3_nt: TGTGCCAGCAGCTTACTTTCCGGGGGCGCGAGAAAAGAGACCCAGTACTTC
cdr3_aa: CASSLLSGGARKETQYF

j_call: TRBJ2-7
d_call: -
v_call: TRBV5-1
clone_size: -
cdr3_nt: TGCGCCAGCAGCTCGACCCGAGTTGGGGAGCAGTACTTC
cdr3_aa: CASSSTRVGEQYF

j_call: TRBJ1-1
d_call: -
v_call: TRBV12-3/TRBV12-4
clone_size: -
cdr3_nt: TGTGCCAGCAGCCGGACAGACTTGGGTTTCTTT
cdr3_aa: CASSRTDLGFF

j_call: TRBJ2-1
d_call: -
v_call: TRBV4-2
clone_size: -
cdr3_nt: TGTGCCAGCAGCCCGATAGCGGAGGCGGACAATGAGCAGTTCTTC
cdr3_aa: CASSPIAEADNEQFF

j_call: TRBJ2-1
d_call: -
v_call: TRBV9
clone_size: few
cdr3_nt: TGTGCCAGCAGCGTAGTGGGCAGGGGGTACGGGAGCTGTTCCTACAATGAGCAGTTCTTC
cdr3_aa: CASSVVGRGYGSCSYNEQFF

j_call: TRBJ2-7
d_call: TRBD1
v_call: TRBV4-3
clone_size: few
cdr3_nt: TGCGCCAGCAGCCTCGCCCTAGACAGGGCATCTAGGGAGCAGTACTTC
cdr3_aa: CASSLALDRASREQYF

j_call: TRBJ2-1
d_call: TRBD2
v_call: TRBV2
clone_size: -
cdr3_nt: TGTGCCAGCAGTGAGAGCGGGAGTACGCGGGAGCAGTTCTTC
cdr3_aa: CASSESGSTREQFF

j_call: TRBJ2-1
d_call: -
v_call: TRBV9
clone_size: few
cdr3_nt: TGTGCCAGCAGCCCAACTATTCGCTCCTACAATGAGCAGTTCTTC
cdr3_aa: CASSPTIRSYNEQFF

j_call: TRBJ2-3
d_call: -
v_call: TRBV7-9
clone_size: once
cdr3_nt: TGTGCCAGCAGCGTAGAGGTCGCACAGGTCGGTGCAGATACGCAGTATTTT
cdr3_aa: CASSVEVAQVGADTQYF

j_call: TRBJ2-3
d_call: -
v_call: TRBV9
clone_size: -
cdr3_nt: TGTGCCAGCAGCGGAATTACACCAGATACGCAGTATTTT
cdr3_aa: CASSGITPDTQYF

j_call: TRBJ1-5
d_call: -
v_call: TRBV7-2
clone_size: few
cdr3_nt: TGTGCCAGCAGCTTGGACGGAGCTAGCAATCAGCCCCAGCATTTT
cdr3_aa: CASSLDGASNQPQHF

j_call: TRBJ2-2
d_call: TRBD2
v_call: TRBV4-1
clone_size: few
cdr3_nt: TGCGCCAGCAGCACCCGAAAACAACTAGCGGGGGAGAGGAACACCGGGGAGCTGTTTTTT
cdr3_aa: CASSTRKQLAGERNTGELFF

j_call: TRBJ1-1
d_call: -
v_call: TRBV6-5
clone_size: few
cdr3_nt: TGTGCCAGCAGTTATGTGGGGGCGGACACTGAAGCTTTCTTT
cdr3_aa: CASSYVGADTEAFF

j_call: TRBJ1-5
d_call: -
v_call: TRBV7-9
clone_size: -
cdr3_nt: TGTGCCAGCAGCAACTCGGGTCAGGGGATGGGCAATCAGCCCCAGCATTTT
cdr3_aa: CASSNSGQGMGNQPQHF

j_call: TRBJ1-5
d_call: -
v_call: TRBV4-2
clone_size: -
cdr3_nt: TGTACCAGCAGCCAAGGGGTGGATGATAGTCAGCCCCAGCATTTT
cdr3_aa: CTSSQGVDDSQPQHF

j_call: TRBJ2-5
d_call: -
v_call: TRBV11-2
clone_size: -
cdr3_nt: TGTGCCAGCAGCTTAGGCCGGGACGGTGGGTGGGAGACCCAGTACTTC
cdr3_aa: CASSLGRDGGWETQYF

j_call: TRBJ2-7
d_call: -
v_call: TRBV21-1
clone_size: -
cdr3_nt: TGTGCCAGCAGCAACGGTTGGGGGCCTAGCACCTACGAGCAGTACTTC
cdr3_aa: CASSNGWGPSTYEQYF

j_call: TRBJ2-1
d_call: -
v_call: TRBV10-3
clone_size: few
cdr3_nt: TGTGCCATCAGTCGACTAGATCCCAACTACAATGAGCAGTTCTTC
cdr3_aa: CAISRLDPNYNEQFF

j_call: TRBJ1-1
d_call: -
v_call: TRBV2
clone_size: -
cdr3_nt: TGTGCCAGCATAGCAGGACCGAACACTGAAGCTTTCTTT
cdr3_aa: CASIAGPNTEAFF

j_call: TRBJ2-5
d_call: -
v_call: TRBV29-1
clone_size: -
cdr3_nt: TGCAGCGTGCCCTCATTGCGGCAGGGTTGTGAGACCCAGTACTTC
cdr3_aa: CSVPSLRQGCETQYF

j_call: TRBJ2-7
d_call: -
v_call: TRBV6-1
clone_size: -
cdr3_nt: TGTGCCAGCACAACCGCCGGGGGGACAGCGCCCGAGCAGTACTTC
cdr3_aa: CASTTAGGTAPEQYF

j_call: TRBJ2-7
d_call: -
v_call: TRBV27
clone_size: -
cdr3_nt: TGTGCCAGCAGTCCCTTTGGGGTGGAGCAGTACTTC
cdr3_aa: CASSPFGVEQYF

j_call: TRBJ1-1
d_call: TRBD1
v_call: TRBV2
clone_size: -
cdr3_nt: TGTGCCAGCAGGGGACAGGCCAACACTGAAGCTTTCTTT
cdr3_aa: CASRGQANTEAFF

j_call: TRBJ1-6
d_call: -
v_call: TRBV6-4
clone_size: -
cdr3_nt: TGTGCCAGCAGTGACTCGAAACTGTCACCCCTCCACTTT
cdr3_aa: CASSDSKLSPLHF

j_call: TRBJ2-7
d_call: TRBD2
v_call: TRBV29-1
clone_size: few
cdr3_nt: TGCAGCGTTGAAACAGGACTAGCCCGGGCGGAGCAGTACTTC
cdr3_aa: CSVETGLARAEQYF

j_call: TRBJ2-1
d_call: -
v_call: TRBV6-5
clone_size: -
cdr3_nt: TGTGCCAGCAAAAGTGGAGGTTCGTCCGAATTGGAGCAGTTCTTC
cdr3_aa: CASKSGGSSELEQFF

j_call: TRBJ2-5
d_call: -
v_call: TRBV4-1
clone_size: -
cdr3_nt: TGCGCCAGCAGCCAACAACTAGCTCCAGTTGAGACCCAGTACTTC
cdr3_aa: CASSQQLAPVETQYF

j_call: TRBJ2-7
d_call: -
v_call: TRBV6-2/TRBV6-3
clone_size: -
cdr3_nt: TGTGCCAGCGGTTGGTCTAACGAGCAGTACTTC
cdr3_aa: CASGWSNEQYF

j_call: TRBJ2-1
d_call: -
v_call: TRBV7-9
clone_size: -
cdr3_nt: TGTGCCAGCAGCTTAGCGGGCTACGATGAGCAGTTCTTC
cdr3_aa: CASSLAGYDEQFF

j_call: TRBJ1-2
d_call: -
v_call: TRBV30
clone_size: -
cdr3_nt: TGTGCCTGGACTCGGGCCGACACACCTGGCTACATCTTC
cdr3_aa: CAWTRADTPGYIF

j_call: TRBJ2-3
d_call: TRBD2
v_call: TRBV6-2/TRBV6-3
clone_size: -
cdr3_nt: TGTGCCAGCAGTTACCTCGGCGGGAGTCGCACAGATACGCAGTATTTT
cdr3_aa: CASSYLGGSRTDTQYF

j_call: TRBJ1-2
d_call: -
v_call: TRBV6-5
clone_size: few
cdr3_nt: TGTGCCAGCAGTTACTCGAGAATGGACGGGGATGGCTACACCTTC
cdr3_aa: CASSYSRMDGDGYTF

j_call: TRBJ2-1
d_call: TRBD1
v_call: TRBV29-1
clone_size: -
cdr3_nt: TGCAGCGCGACAGGGGTCACCCACAATGAGCAGTTCTTC
cdr3_aa: CSATGVTHNEQFF

j_call: TRBJ2-1
d_call: TRBD2
v_call: TRBV25-1
clone_size: -
cdr3_nt: TGTGCCAGCAGTGAAAGGGGGACTAGTCCCCATGAGCAGTTCTTC
cdr3_aa: CASSERGTSPHEQFF

j_call: TRBJ1-2
d_call: -
v_call: TRBV4-1
clone_size: few
cdr3_nt: TGCGCCAGCAGCCCGAGTCCGGGGGGCGATGGCTACACCTTC
cdr3_aa: CASSPSPGGDGYTF

j_call: TRBJ2-3
d_call: TRBD2
v_call: TRBV10-2
clone_size: -
cdr3_nt: TGCGCCAGCAGTTTAGCGGGAGTCCAGGGGGCAGATACGCAGTATTTT
cdr3_aa: CASSLAGVQGADTQYF

j_call: TRBJ2-7
d_call: TRBD2
v_call: TRBV6-6
clone_size: -
cdr3_nt: TGTGCCAGCAGTACCCGCCCTAGCGGGAGCTACAATGAGCAGTACTTC
cdr3_aa: CASSTRPSGSYNEQYF

j_call: TRBJ1-2
d_call: -
v_call: TRBV6-6
clone_size: -
cdr3_nt: TGTGCCAGCCTTATGGGAGATGGCTACACCTTC
cdr3_aa: CASLMGDGYTF

j_call: TRBJ2-7
d_call: TRBD2
v_call: TRBV7-6
clone_size: -
cdr3_nt: TGTGCCAGCAGCTCACAGAGGGGACTAGCGGGAGTCGACGAGCAGTACTTC
cdr3_aa: CASSSQRGLAGVDEQYF